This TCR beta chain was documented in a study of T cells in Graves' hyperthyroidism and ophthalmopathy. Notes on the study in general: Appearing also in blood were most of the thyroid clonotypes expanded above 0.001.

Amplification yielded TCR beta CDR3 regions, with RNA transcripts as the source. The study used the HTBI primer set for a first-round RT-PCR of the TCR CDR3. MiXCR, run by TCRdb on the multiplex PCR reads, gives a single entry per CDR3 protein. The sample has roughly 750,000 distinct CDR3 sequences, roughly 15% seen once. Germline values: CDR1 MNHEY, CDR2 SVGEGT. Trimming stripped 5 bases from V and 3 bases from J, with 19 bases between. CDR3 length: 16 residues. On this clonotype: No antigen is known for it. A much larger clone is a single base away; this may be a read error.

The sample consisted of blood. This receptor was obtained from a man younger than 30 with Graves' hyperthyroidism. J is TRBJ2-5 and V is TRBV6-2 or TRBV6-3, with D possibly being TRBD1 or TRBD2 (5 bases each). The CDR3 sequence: CASSQRPADTKETQYF. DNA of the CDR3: TGTGCCAGCAGTCAACGACCAGCGGACACGAAAGAGACCCAGTACTTC.